This T cell receptor beta chain was obtained from a study of blood T cell repertoires in COVID-19. Turning to the study itself: T cells, B-cell-depleted T cells, or PBMCs supplied cDNA or gDNA.

Only in-frame clones appear in the TCRdb table, and some are missing; sequencing was by immunoSEQ multiplex PCR. The data hold tens of thousands of clones, with about 90% observed a single time. Deletions cut 0 bases from V and 8 bases from J, with 13 bases between. The CDR3 contains 14 residues. In germline, CDR1 is MNHEY, CDR2 SVGAGI. Sequencing was done on a sample of peripheral blood. The gene calls are TRBV6-5 and TRBJ1-1; the D gene is possibly TRBD1 (6 bases). The receptor comes from a human donor in a cohort sampled during active COVID-19. The CDR3 DNA reads TGTGCCAGCAGTTACTCGAGGTCCGGGACAGAAGCTTTCTTT. This translates into CASSYSRSGTEAFF.